Listed here are 15 T cell receptor beta chains from one sample, sequenced in a study of CD8 T cells in Susac syndrome. Reverse transcription of about 0.45 to 1 ug RNA was carried out with random hexamers. TCRdb reprocessed the immunoSEQ multiplex PCR reads via MiXCR and lists one record per CDR3 protein. The repertoire holds 150,000 to 200,000 distinct CDR3 sequences, with roughly 95% as singletons. Sequencing was done on a sample of CD8+ T cells from PBMCs. The receptors originated from a human donor with multiple sclerosis.

The chain employs TRBV7-9 and TRBJ2-3; TRBD2 agrees at 9 bases. CDR3 size: 15 residues. Germline lookup yields CDR1 SEHNR and CDR2 FQNEAQ (reference sequence). V shed 4 bases, J shed 2 bases, and the junction held 4 bases outside the gene matches. CDR3 sequence reads: CASSWTSENTDTQYF. The CDR3 nucleotides are TGTGCCAGCAGCTGGACTAGCGAAAACACAGATACGCAGTATTTT.

CDR3 DNA sequence: TGTGCCAGCAGCCGAGGACCATGGACTAGCGGGGAAGAGACCCAGTACTTC. As protein: CASSRGPWTSGEETQYF. The genes are TRBV3-1 and TRBJ2-5; TRBD2 aligns across 12 bases. The V gene end was trimmed by 4 bases and the J gene end by 3 bases; junction bases not matched to a gene: 9. Germline V CDR1 and CDR2: LGHDT, YNNKEL (reference sequence). This CDR3 comprises 17 residues.

The V call is TRBV5-1, the J call TRBJ2-7, with D perhaps TRBD1 (5 bases). V shed 2 bases and J shed 0 bases, with 9 bases lying between them. Germline V gives CDR1 SGHRS, CDR2 YFSETQ. The CDR3 is 14 amino acids. The CDR3 bases are TGCGCCAGCAGCTTCAGGGTCCCCTCCTACGAGCAGTACTTC. It encodes CASSFRVPSYEQYF.

CDR3 sequence reads: CASSYSGTFNYGYTF. The DNA of the CDR3 is TGTGCCAGCAGTTACTCGGGGACTTTCAACTATGGCTACACCTTC. J is TRBJ1-2 and V is TRBV6-5, with D perhaps matching TRBD1 (5 bases). In germline, CDR1 is MNHEY, CDR2 SVGAGI. V lost 0 bases, J lost 2 bases, and 10 bases lay in between. This CDR3 is built from 15 residues.

The chain couples TRBV28 to TRBJ2-7; D remains ambiguous. The CDR3 spans 14 residues. Trimming took 6 bases from V and 3 from J, leaving 15 bases between them. CDR1 MDHEN and CDR2 SYDVKM come from the germline V gene. The CDR3 is CASRGRNHLYEQYF. The CDR3 DNA reads TGTGCCAGCAGAGGCAGGAACCATCTCTACGAGCAGTACTTC. Full variable domain (missing parts from reference TRBV28 and TRBJ2-7): DVKVTQSSRYLVKRTGEKVFLECVQDMDHENMFWYRQDPGLGLRLIYFSYDVKMKEKGDIPEGYSVSREKKERFSLILESASTNQTSMYLCASRGRNHLYEQYFGPGTRLTVT.

This clonotype has a single count. The J gene is TRBJ2-1, the V gene TRBV11-2; D is uncertain. Germline V gene data show CDR1 as SGHAT and CDR2 as FQNNGV. This CDR3 region has 15 residues. V was pared by 4 bases and J by 0 bases, with 10 bases between. The CDR3 protein is CASSSPWGSYNEQFF. The CDR3 DNA follows: TGTGCCAGCAGCTCCCCATGGGGCTCCTACAATGAGCAGTTCTTC.

The rearrangement joins TRBV10-3 to TRBJ2-5; 10 positions match TRBD1. Germline CDR1 ENHRY, CDR2 SYGVKD. V shed 4 bases, J shed 5 bases, and the junction held 13 bases outside the gene matches. The CDR3 is made up of 17 amino acids. The CDR3 region has the DNA TGTGCCATCAGTGTTAGGCGGGGACAGGGGAATGATGAGACCCAGTACTTC. This codes for CAISVRRGQGNDETQYF.

This chain connects TRBV7-9 to TRBJ2-1; D gene ambiguous. Germline CDR1 is SEHNR and CDR2 is FQNEAQ (reference sequence). V was pared by 3 bases and J by 0 bases, with 9 bases between. This CDR3 comprises 15 residues. The CDR3 reads CASSFLGNSYNEQFF. The CDR3 coding sequence is TGTGCCAGCAGCTTCCTTGGGAACTCCTACAATGAGCAGTTCTTC.

Remarks on this clonotype: At one boundary the junction diverges from the germline segment, which might be a read error. The genes are TRBV5-1 and TRBJ2-1; D gene ambiguous. CDR3 size: 12 residues. Germline CDR1 reads SGHRS; CDR2 reads YFSETQ. CDR3 nucleotide sequence: TGTGCCAGCAGTTTAGTTTACAATGAGCAGTTCTTC. Translation: CASSLVYNEQFF.

The chain employs TRBV12-3 or TRBV12-4 and TRBJ2-1; D is unresolved. Trimming stripped 2 bases from V and 5 bases from J, with 4 bases between. The length of the CDR3 is 12 residues. The CDR3 coding sequence is TGTGCCAGCAGTTTAATGAACAATGAGCAGTTCTTC. Translation gives CASSLMNNEQFF.

The V gene is TRBV19, the J gene TRBJ2-1; D unclear. Germline-derived CDR1 and CDR2 are LNHDA and SQIVND (reference sequence). Between the trimmed V and J ends, which lost 3 bases and 8 bases, there was a span of 8 bases. The CDR3 extends over 12 amino acids. CDR3 region: CASSIPPHEQFF. CDR3 nucleotides: TGTGCCAGTAGTATTCCACCGCATGAGCAGTTCTTC.

This clonotype was seen only once. The chain carries TRBV20-1 and TRBJ2-7; D is uncertain. CDR1 DFQATT and CDR2 SNEGSKA come from the germline V gene (reference sequence). V dropped 1 base and J dropped 5 bases, with 12 bases sitting between them. The CDR3 totals 13 residues. CDR3 sequence reads: CSARVTGYHEQYF. The CDR3 coding sequence is TGCAGTGCTAGAGTGACTGGGTACCACGAGCAGTACTTC.

J is TRBJ1-5 and V is TRBV20-1; 8 bases line up with TRBD1. Germline-derived CDR1 and CDR2 are DFQATT and SNEGSKA (reference sequence). The CDR3 loop spans 16 amino acids. V gave up 0 bases and J gave up 0 bases; unmatched junction bases: 4. CDR3 sequence (DNA): TGCAGTGCTAGAGAGGACAGGGTCGGTAGCAATCAGCCCCAGCATTTT. It specifies CSAREDRVGSNQPQHF.

This chain uses TRBV30 with TRBJ2-1; D is perhaps TRBD2 (5 bases). This CDR3 spans 13 amino acids. Trimming took off 1 base at V and 4 bases at J, with 8 bases between the two ends. Germline V lookup: CDR1 GTSNPN, CDR2 SVGIG (reference sequence). Here the CDR3 reads CAWSDGVYNEQFF. The CDR3 DNA sequence: TGTGCCTGGAGTGACGGGGTTTACAATGAGCAGTTCTTC. Drawing the rest from reference TRBV30 and TRBJ2-1, the complete variable domain is SQTIHQWPATLVQPVGSPLSLECTVEGTSNPNLYWYRQAAGRGLQLLFYSVGIGQISSEVPQNLSASRPQDRQFILSSKKLLLSDSGFYLCAWSDGVYNEQFFGPGTRLTVL.

The chain joins TRBV10-3 to TRBJ2-5; 16 bases are a match to TRBD2. The length of the CDR3 is 20 residues. CDR1 is ENHRY, CDR2 SYGVKD, per germline. V shed 2 bases and J 4 bases; nucleotides not matched to a gene: 13. CDR3 in amino acids: CAISEGLGTSGRAFLETQYF. The CDR3 DNA reads as TGTGCCATCAGTGAGGGTCTCGGGACTAGCGGGAGGGCCTTCCTAGAGACCCAGTACTTC.